The rows below give T cell receptor beta chains drawn from one sample of a study of T cell responses to AZD1222 COVID-19 vaccine. Clones were read by immunoSEQ multiplex PCR, and TCRdb kept only the in-frame ones, dropping some. The top ten hold 25% of the sample, which has about 69,000 clones, roughly 80% seen once. This specimen consisted of peripheral blood, obtained 28 days after the second AZD1222 dose. Every receptor here comes from an adult who received the AZD1222 COVID-19 vaccine. Each CDR3 is given with its conserved first and last residue. Fields, in order: J gene, clone size, V gene, D gene, CDR3 DNA, CDR3 protein. The D gene is left open where the match is weak. Clone size is given for some rows only: seen once, a few or many times, or a class if the clone is expanded.

TRBJ1-4	NA	TRBV19	NA	TGTGCCAGTAGTCCCAGCCCCCAGGGGACTAATGAAAAACTGTTTTTT	CASSPSPQGTNEKLFF
TRBJ1-1	NA	TRBV7-9	TRBD1	TGTGCCAGCAGCCCACAGGGGTTGAGGAACACTGAAGCTTTCTTT	CASSPQGLRNTEAFF
TRBJ1-1	NA	TRBV2	NA	TGTGCCAGCAGCCCCCCCGGCCCTACGCGTGAAGCTTTCTTT	CASSPPGPTREAFF
TRBJ2-1	NA	TRBV12-3/TRBV12-4	TRBD2	TGTGCCAGCAGTAGCGGGGGTGAGCAGTTCTTC	CASSSGGEQFF
TRBJ1-2	once	TRBV6-5	NA	TGTGCCAGCAGTTATGGGGCCCAACGGGGGGGCTACACCTTC	CASSYGAQRGGYTF
TRBJ1-5	NA	TRBV6-5	TRBD1	TGTGCCAGCAAGGGACAGGGTCATCAGCCCCAGCATTTT	CASKGQGHQPQHF
TRBJ2-2	NA	TRBV19	TRBD2	TGTGCCAGTAGCCCCGTTTCCGGCGGGAGGGTATCGAACACCGGGGAGCTGTTTTTT	CASSPVSGGRVSNTGELFF
TRBJ1-2	once	TRBV11-2	NA	TGTGCCAGCACCCCAGCTTCAAACTATGGCTACACCTTC	CASTPASNYGYTF
TRBJ2-3	NA	TRBV6-1	TRBD1	TGTGCCAGCAGTGAGATGACAGGGGGCACAGATACGCAGTATTTT	CASSEMTGGTDTQYF
TRBJ1-2	NA	TRBV29-1	TRBD1	TGCAGCGTCGCGGGACAGGGGGCTTGGGATGGCTACACCTTC	CSVAGQGAWDGYTF
TRBJ1-4	NA	TRBV12-5	TRBD1	TGTGCTAGTGGCAAGGGACAGGGGGGCGAAAAACTGTTTTTT	CASGKGQGGEKLFF
TRBJ1-6	NA	TRBV5-1	NA	TGCGCCAGCAGCTTGTCTTCAGAACAGATCCTCCACTTT	CASSLSSEQILHF
TRBJ1-6	NA	TRBV27	TRBD1	TGTGCCAGCAGTTTTTCGGCAGGGGGGTCACCCCTCCACTTT	CASSFSAGGSPLHF
TRBJ1-4	NA	TRBV9	NA	TGTGCCAGCAGCCCCAGGGACCCAACTAATGAAAAACTGTTTTTT	CASSPRDPTNEKLFF